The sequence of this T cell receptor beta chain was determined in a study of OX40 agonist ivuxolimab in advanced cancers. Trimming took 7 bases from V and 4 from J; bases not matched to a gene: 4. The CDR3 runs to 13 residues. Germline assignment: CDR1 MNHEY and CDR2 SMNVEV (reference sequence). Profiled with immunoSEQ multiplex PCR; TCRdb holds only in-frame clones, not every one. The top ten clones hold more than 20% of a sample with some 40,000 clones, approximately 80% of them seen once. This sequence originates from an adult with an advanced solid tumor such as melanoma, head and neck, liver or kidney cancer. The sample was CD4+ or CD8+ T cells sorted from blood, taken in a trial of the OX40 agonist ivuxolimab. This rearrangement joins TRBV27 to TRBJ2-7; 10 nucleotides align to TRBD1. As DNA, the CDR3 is TGTGCCAGCACTGACAGGGGGCTATACGAGCAGTACTTC. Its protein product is CASTDRGLYEQYF.